Given below is one T cell receptor (beta chain) in context. Its target is unknown. Among the donors, all were Caucasian adults who lived in Nashville, Tennessee. Libraries were prepared by immunoSEQ multiplex PCR; TCRdb keeps only in-frame clonotypes and omits some of them. Among roughly 2 million clones, 95% were seen once, and the ten largest hold 0.13%. The data were taken from a study of shared clonotypes between healthy human individuals. The study's findings and limits: Unshared clonotypes carried lower generation probabilities than those common to all four donors. Incompleteness in sorted-subset sequencing, despite large depth, was shown by rarefaction.

The clonotype comes from a man aged 18 to 29 in good health. The material sequenced was naive CD4+ T cells sorted from blood. Specified subset: CD45RA+ positively selected.

The chain's CDR3 is CASSYSDINTGELFF. Here the CDR3 DNA reads TGTGCCAGCAGTTACTCGGACATAAACACCGGGGAGCTGTTTTTT. The gene calls are TRBV6-5 and TRBJ2-2; a weak D match, TRBD1 (5 bases). The germline V gene encodes CDR1 MNHEY and CDR2 SVGAGI. V lost 0 bases and J lost 2, with 7 bases in between. This CDR3 spans 15 amino acids.